The T cell receptor (beta chain) described here comes from a study of cytomegalovirus exposure and HLA in healthy donors. General study points: Within the 90 to 150 validation repertoires, first-cohort TCR clusters tended to co-occur, according to a later analysis. Most sequenced TCRs were rare (though some public TCRs occurred in many donors).

As regards this clone: No antigen is known for it.

Assay: immunoSEQ multiplex PCR; the TCRdb copy retains only in-frame clones and omits some. Altogether over 200,000 clones are present, roughly 83% being singletons, with the ten largest covering around an eighth. Sequences were obtained from PBMCs. The sequence was collected from a woman in her 30s in good health and CMV-seropositive.

The CDR3 region has the DNA TGCGCCAGCTCTGGGGGCGGGAGGGCGTACAATGAGCAGTTCTTC. This translates into CASSGGGRAYNEQFF. V usage is TRBV5-1 and J usage is TRBJ2-1, with 9 bases matching TRBD2. After removal of 7 bases from V and 4 bases from J, the junction contained 9 bases not matched to a gene. The length of the CDR3 is 15 residues. Looked up from germline, CDR1 is SGHRS and CDR2 is YFSETQ.